The 24 T cell receptor beta chains reported below all come from one sample, sequenced in a study of shared clonotypes between healthy human individuals. Naive CD8 cells comprised CD45RO-negative, CCR7-positively selected cells, excluding terminally differentiated effector memory CD45RA+ cells. TCRdb's copy holds only in-frame clones and misses some; the assay was immunoSEQ multiplex PCR. The table includes about 2.1 million clones, about 93% detected once. The sample comprised naive CD8+ T cells from PBMCs. Source of these receptors: a young man in good health. Some clones in this sample may be carry-over from other donors' samples.

The rearrangement links TRBV28 to TRBJ2-1; 8 bases agree with TRBD2. The length of the CDR3 is 16 residues. The germline V gene encodes CDR1 MDHEN and CDR2 SYDVKM. V lost 3 bases, J lost 0 bases, and 4 bases stayed unmatched. For the CDR3, the DNA is TGTGCCAGCAGTTTCGTCGCGGGGGGCTCCTACAATGAGCAGTTCTTC. Amino acids: CASSFVAGGSYNEQFF. Full variable domain (remainder filled in from reference TRBV28 and TRBJ2-1): DVKVTQSSRYLVKRTGEKVFLECVQDMDHENMFWYRQDPGLGLRLIYFSYDVKMKEKGDIPEGYSVSREKKERFSLILESASTNQTSMYLCASSFVAGGSYNEQFFGPGTRLTVL.

To note about this clone: The sample carries other DNA sequences with the same CDR3. The V and J genes are TRBV27 and TRBJ2-7, with D maybe TRBD1 (6 bases). Germline CDR1 MNHEY, CDR2 SMNVEV (reference sequence). Trimming cost V 4 bases and J 2 bases, with 9 bases left between them. CDR3 length: 13 amino acids. CDR3 amino acids: CASSSGATYEQYF. Written as DNA, the CDR3 is TGTGCCAGCAGTTCAGGGGCCACCTACGAGCAGTACTTC.

V usage is TRBV11-2 and J usage is TRBJ2-7; 13 positions match TRBD2. The CDR3 length is 16 residues. V gave up 5 bases and J gave up 7 bases; unmatched junction bases: 11. From germline, CDR1 is SGHAT and CDR2 FQNNGV. The CDR3 nucleotides read TGTGCCAGCAGCCCCAGGACTAGCGGGAGCAAAGGGGAGCAGTACTTC. Its protein is CASSPRTSGSKGEQYF.

The chain joins TRBV7-2 to TRBJ2-3; D gene unclear. The CDR3 loop spans 13 amino acids. CDR1 SGHTA and CDR2 FQGNSA come from the germline V gene. Trimming shortened V by 5 bases and J by 6 bases, and 12 bases separated the two germline ends. CDR3 DNA sequence: TGTGCCAGCAGCCCGAATAATTTGGATACGCAGTATTTT. Amino acids: CASSPNNLDTQYF.

The chain recombines TRBV7-9 with TRBJ2-5, with 10 positions matching TRBD2. The J segment lost 5 bases and the V segment lost 10 bases, leaving 13 bases of the junction unmatched. CDR1 SEHNR and CDR2 FQNEAQ come from the germline V gene (reference sequence). CDR3 length: 15 residues. The chain's CDR3 is CATSESGRVTETQYF. CDR3 DNA: TGTGCCACTAGCGAGAGCGGGAGGGTTACGGAGACCCAGTACTTC.

The chain recombines TRBV5-8 with TRBJ1-1; TRBD1 aligns across 8 bases. This CDR3 spans 15 amino acids. The junction had 5 bases not matched to a gene; V was cut back by 4 bases and J by 0 bases. Germline CDR1 is SGHTS and CDR2 is YDEGEE. The DNA of the CDR3 is TGTGCCAGCAGCAGGACAGGGCCCTTGAACACTGAAGCTTTCTTT. Translating it yields CASSRTGPLNTEAFF.

The rearrangement joins TRBV11-2 to TRBJ2-1, with TRBD2 matching over 8 bases. This CDR3 contains 14 residues. J gave up 6 bases and V 5 bases, and 6 bases lay outside the gene matches. Per the germline V gene, CDR1 is SGHAT and CDR2 is FQNNGV. CDR3 sequence: CASSDGTRGNEQFF. Written as DNA, the CDR3 is TGTGCCAGCAGCGACGGGACTAGAGGCAATGAGCAGTTCTTC.

The gene calls are TRBV19 and TRBJ1-1; D is unclear. Between the trimmed V and J ends, which lost 10 bases and 4 bases, there was a span of 13 bases. This CDR3 is built from 12 residues. Germline V CDR1 and CDR2: LNHDA, SQIVND (reference sequence). CDR3 sequence reads: CATAVGSTEAFF. The CDR3 nucleotides are TGTGCCACCGCGGTGGGGAGCACTGAAGCTTTCTTT.

The CDR3 is CASSLNSGVEQYF. The CDR3 coding sequence is TGTGCCAGCAGCTTAAACTCGGGAGTCGAGCAGTACTTC. This rearrangement joins TRBV7-9 to TRBJ2-7; TRBD2 might be the D (6 bases). Germline CDR1 and CDR2: SEHNR and FQNEAQ (reference sequence). V was shortened by 2 bases and J by 6 bases, with 11 bases between the two germline ends. The CDR3 contains 13 residues.

This chain links TRBV28 with TRBJ1-5, with D perhaps matching TRBD1 (5 bases). CDR3 length equals 17 residues. CDR1 and CDR2 (germline): MDHEN, SYDVKM. V lost 6 bases to trimming and J lost 0 bases, with 18 bases between them. The CDR3: CASSPDRDGYSNQPQHF. The CDR3 DNA is TGTGCCAGCAGCCCGGACCGGGACGGTTATAGCAATCAGCCCCAGCATTTT.

The rearrangement uses TRBV28 and TRBJ2-5; 8 bases fit TRBD1. With 1 base clipped from V and 1 base from J, the junction kept 2 bases outside the gene matches. The CDR3 runs 15 residues. Germline CDR1 reads MDHEN; CDR2 reads SYDVKM. CDR3 protein: CASSLFTGGQETQYF. CDR3 in DNA: TGTGCCAGCAGTTTATTTACAGGGGGCCAAGAGACCCAGTACTTC.

This clone appeared a single time. The J gene is TRBJ1-2, the V gene TRBV11-2, with D possibly matching TRBD1 (5 bases). CDR1 is SGHAT and CDR2 is FQNNGV in the germline V gene. CDR3 length equals 13 residues. Trimming took off 5 bases at V and 7 bases at J, with 14 bases between the two ends. The CDR3 sequence: CASSTRGQGGYTF. DNA for the CDR3: TGTGCCAGCAGCACTCGGGGTCAGGGTGGCTACACCTTC.

The chain employs TRBV25-1 and TRBJ1-4; 9 positions agree with TRBD1. V lost 4 bases to trimming and J lost 7 bases; unmatched junction nucleotides: 10. The germline gives CDR1 MGHDK, CDR2 SYGVNS. The length of the CDR3 is 16 residues. CDR3 DNA: TGTGCCAGCAGTGCCCGATGGGACAGGGAAAGTGAAAAACTGTTTTTT. It is translated as CASSARWDRESEKLFF.

The rearrangement uses TRBV9 and TRBJ1-3; D gene ambiguous. This CDR3 spans 17 amino acids. Germline loops: CDR1 SGDLS, CDR2 YYNGEE. V was cut by 0 bases and J by 0 bases, with 13 bases left in between. Written as DNA, the CDR3 is TGTGCCAGCAGCGTAGATCCCGAGGTATACTCTGGAAACACCATATATTTT. Its protein product is CASSVDPEVYSGNTIYF.

For this clone: A read error may account for a junction end that differs from germline. V usage is TRBV11-2 and J usage is TRBJ2-7, with D perhaps matching TRBD1 (6 bases). Germline CDR1 reads SGHAT; CDR2 reads FQNNGV. CDR3 size: 11 residues. Here the CDR3 DNA reads TGTGCCAGCAGCTTAGGGCAGGGGCAGCACTTC. It translates to CASSLGQGQHF.

The V and J genes are TRBV15 and TRBJ2-5; possibly TRBD2 for D (5 bases). The CDR3 extends over 14 amino acids. From germline, CDR1 is LNHNV and CDR2 YYDKDF (reference sequence). Between the trimmed V and J ends, which lost 5 bases and 1 base, there was a span of 11 bases. For the CDR3, the DNA is TGTGCCACCAGCCCTCGGGATTCCCAAGAGACCCAGTACTTC. It encodes CATSPRDSQETQYF. The full variable domain, with the rest looked up from reference TRBV15 and TRBJ2-5, is DAMVIQNPRYQVTQFGKPVTLSCSQTLNHNVMYWYQQKSSQAPKLLFHYYDKDFNNEADTPDNFQSRRPNTSFCFLDIRSPGLGDTAMYLCATSPRDSQETQYFGPGTRLLVL.

The V gene is TRBV9, the J gene TRBJ2-1; D may correspond to TRBD1 or TRBD2 (5 bases each). Trimming stripped 9 bases from V and 8 bases from J, with 15 bases between. Germline CDR1 SGDLS, CDR2 YYNGEE. This CDR3 has 12 amino acids. The CDR3 reads CATGPLGDEQFF. In DNA, the CDR3 is TGTGCCACCGGACCCCTGGGGGATGAGCAGTTCTTC.

The rearrangement links TRBV7-9 to TRBJ2-1; tentative D call: TRBD2 (7 bases). The CDR3 loop spans 18 amino acids. Trimming shortened V by 6 bases and J by 6 bases, and 27 bases separated the two germline ends. Germline values: CDR1 SEHNR, CDR2 FQNEAQ (reference sequence). The CDR3 nucleotides are TGTGCCAGCAGTCTAGGAATACCGGGGGAGGGGGTTGGCAATGAGCAGTTCTTC. Protein: CASSLGIPGEGVGNEQFF. Based on the CDR3 plus reference TRBV7-9 and TRBJ2-1, the full variable domain is DTGVSQNPRHKITKRGQNVTFRCDPISEHNRLYWYRQTLGQGPEFLTYFQNEAQLEKSRLLSDRFSAERPKGSFSTLEIQRTEQGDSAMYLCASSLGIPGEGVGNEQFFGPGTRLTVL.

This chain uses TRBV11-2 with TRBJ1-3; D is unresolved. CDR1 and CDR2 from the germline V gene are SGHAT and FQNNGV. The V end was cut by 3 bases, the J end by 8 bases, with 5 bases between. The CDR3 covers 11 residues. As DNA, the CDR3 is TGTGCCAGCAGCTTCCGTGACACCATATATTTT. Its translation is CASSFRDTIYF.

The chain joins TRBV9 to TRBJ2-7, with 8 bases fitting TRBD2. The CDR3 has 13 amino acids. CDR1 SGDLS and CDR2 YYNGEE come from the germline V gene. V shed 0 bases and J 6 bases; nucleotides not matched to a gene: 2. CDR3 sequence (DNA): TGTGCCAGCAGCGTAGCTGGGACTAGCGAGCAGTACTTC. It translates to CASSVAGTSEQYF.

This chain connects TRBV4-1 to TRBJ2-3, with 11 nucleotides matching TRBD2. Germline assignment: CDR1 MGHRA and CDR2 YSYEKL. J gave up 2 bases and V 5 bases, and 6 bases lay outside the gene matches. This CDR3 is 16 amino acids long. DNA of the CDR3: TGCGCCAGCAGCTTAGCGGGAGGGAGGAACACAGATACGCAGTATTTT. Residues: CASSLAGGRNTDTQYF.

This chain links TRBV7-9 with TRBJ2-4; D ambiguous. The CDR3 sequence is 15 residues long. The germline CDR1 and CDR2 sequences are SEHNR and FQNEAQ (reference sequence). Trimming took 5 bases from V and 1 from J, leaving 12 bases between them. The DNA for the CDR3 is TGTGCCAGCAGCCCACTCCCTCGGGCCAAAAACATTCAGTACTTC. Residues: CASSPLPRAKNIQYF.

In its sample, this clone was seen a few times. Other DNA sequences in the sample encode the same CDR3. The chain recombines TRBV5-6 with TRBJ2-7; perhaps TRBD1 as D (6 bases). CDR3 length: 12 residues. Looked up from germline, CDR1 is SGHDT and CDR2 is YYEEEE. Between the trimmed V and J ends, which lost 2 bases and 3 bases, there was a span of 6 bases. CDR3 nucleotides: TGTGCCAGCAGCTTCAGGGGCTACGAGCAGTACTTC. Translation gives CASSFRGYEQYF.

V gene TRBV25-1 combines with J gene TRBJ2-1, with TRBD2 as a possible D gene (5 bases). Trimming stripped 1 base from V and 7 bases from J, with 8 bases between. The germline CDR1 and CDR2 sequences are MGHDK and SYGVNS. The CDR3 is 13 residues long. CDR3 protein: CASSESGVNEQFF. DNA for the CDR3: TGTGCCAGCAGTGAATCCGGGGTGAATGAGCAGTTCTTC.